This T cell receptor beta chain comes out of a study of blood T cell repertoires in COVID-19. Authors' methods: It was from reference gene primer amplification that nucleated cell counts were estimated. Sequencing was performed with immunoSEQ multiplex PCR; in TCRdb, only in-frame clones are kept and a portion is missing. V and J calls and clone size come straight from that table; D and trimming were deduced from the DNA. The table records a few hundred thousand clones, approximately 84% of them present only once. Germline V CDR1 and CDR2: MGHRA, YSYEKL. After removal of 6 bases from V and 4 bases from J, the junction contained 6 bases not matched to a gene. The CDR3 covers 15 residues.

The chain uses TRBV4-1 and TRBJ2-6; TRBD1 aligns across 7 bases. The clonotype was recovered from a man in his fifties who had recovered from COVID-19. Material: PBMCs or T cells enriched from blood (not recorded which). The CDR3 DNA is TGCGCCAGCAGTCCGAGGGGGCTCGGGGCCAACGTCCTGACTTTC. Translated, it gives CASSPRGLGANVLTF.